This T cell receptor beta chain was identified in a study of blood T cell repertoires in COVID-19. In the original analysis: For nucleated cells, counts were estimated from reference gene primer amplification. Method: immunoSEQ multiplex PCR; TCRdb's copy keeps in-frame clones and lacks some. D and trimming come from the DNA, and the V and J calls and clone size come from that table. The top ten hold 1.3% of the sample, which has about 380,000 clones, 70% to 90% seen once. The CDR3 spans 14 residues. V was shortened by 3 bases and J by 1 base, with 9 bases between the two germline ends. From germline, CDR1 is LGHDT and CDR2 YNNKEL (reference sequence). Recovered status applied to Cohort 3 donors who had two consecutive negative PCRs. It also applied to those with clearance or with symptom resolution.

This chain uses TRBV3-1 (or the pseudogene TRBV3-2) with TRBJ1-1; D may be TRBD1 (5 bases). The clonotype originates from a man aged 25-45 years who had recovered from COVID-19. Sequenced material: PBMCs or T cells enriched from blood (not recorded which). Here the CDR3 DNA reads TGTGCCAGCAGCCAGTCCACAGGGAACACTGAAGCTTTCTTT. Translating gives CASSQSTGNTEAFF.